The source of this T cell receptor beta chain is a study of blood T cell repertoires in COVID-19. About the study: Samples taken during acute and convalescent COVID-19 were collected in the United States, Italy and Spain. T cells, B-cell-depleted T cells, or PBMCs supplied cDNA or gDNA.

Authors' processing steps: The assay estimated nucleated cells by amplifying reference gene primers. TCRdb's table, derived via immunoSEQ multiplex PCR, lists solely in-frame clones and lacks some. From that table come the V and J calls and clone size; the DNA was used to work out D and trimming. The table shows about 310,000 clones, with around 87% occurring only once. The length of the CDR3 is 16 residues. Deletions cut 0 bases from V and 2 bases from J, with 14 bases between. CDR1 and CDR2 (germline): SGHRS, YFSETQ. Sample: peripheral blood. The V and J genes are TRBV5-1 and TRBJ2-5; tentatively, D is TRBD1 (5 bases). The source of this sequence is a woman between 45 and 65 years old who had recovered from COVID-19. CDR3 region: CASSLGLQVFQETQYF. The DNA for the CDR3 is TGCGCCAGCAGCTTGGGCTTACAGGTATTTCAAGAGACCCAGTACTTC.